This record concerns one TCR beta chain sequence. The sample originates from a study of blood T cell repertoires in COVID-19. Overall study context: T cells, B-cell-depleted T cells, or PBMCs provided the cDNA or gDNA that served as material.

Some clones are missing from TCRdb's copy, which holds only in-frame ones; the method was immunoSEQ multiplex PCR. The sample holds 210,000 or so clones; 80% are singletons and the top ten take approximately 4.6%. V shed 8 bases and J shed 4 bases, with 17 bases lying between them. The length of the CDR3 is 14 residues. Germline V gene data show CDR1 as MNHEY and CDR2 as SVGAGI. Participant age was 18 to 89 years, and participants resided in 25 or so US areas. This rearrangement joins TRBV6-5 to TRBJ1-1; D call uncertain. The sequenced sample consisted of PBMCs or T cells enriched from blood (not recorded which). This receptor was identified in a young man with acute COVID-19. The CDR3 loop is CASSVRDWGTEAFF. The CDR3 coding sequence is TGTGCCAGCTCAGTCCGGGATTGGGGCACTGAAGCTTTCTTT.